The following is a T cell receptor (beta chain) sequence with its context. This clone has only one observation. Its binding antigen is unknown. Base qualities are not provided; no much larger clone lies one nucleotide away. These data are taken from a study of cytomegalovirus exposure and HLA in healthy donors (dated by TCRdb to the late 2010s). Context from the whole study: According to an earlier analysis of around 600 of the donors, roughly 180 million T cells yielded roughly 100 million unique TCR beta sequences and around 280 Gb of sequence data. About 320 gigabases of sequencing data and around 87 million unique TCR sequences were included in an early release covering 550 to 800 HLA-typed donors. Among the 398 genotyped donors, approximately 82% belonged to the genetic ancestry cluster associated with self-reported Caucasian donors. The aim of the study was to test whether cataloging public T cell receptors could identify signatures of past pathogen exposure. The study profiled the T cell repertoires of around 700 subjects by immunosequencing and related them to cytomegalovirus serostatus. In addition to the first cohort of approximately 650 subjects, a separate validation cohort of 130 or so different subjects was used. High-throughput TCR immunosequencing, statistical association of individual TCRs with disease status, and machine learning were combined to predict cytomegalovirus infection status. A later analysis re-analyzed previously published TCR beta repertoires from 650 to 800 donors and added high-resolution HLA genotyping to study TCR occurrence patterns. Rather than drawing on any new phenotypic data, the later analysis identified candidate immune exposures from TCR beta sequences and the way those sequences occurred across donors. To decide whether each TCR beta V gene segment behaved as functional or pseudogenic, an earlier analysis of fewer than 750 of the donors relied on high-throughput TCR beta sequencing. Donor age, sex, ethnicity and CMV serostatus were collected together with the repertoire data. Genome-wide SNP genotypes for about three fifths of the roughly 670 donors were used in a later genetic analysis, which treated that subset as a discovery cohort. Every repertoire in the discovery cohort had been generated on one and the same sequencing platform. HLA typing included class I and class II loci at four-digit resolution. The number of typed donors differed by locus: about 620-640 for A, B, C, DRB1 and DQB1; 522 for DQA1; approximately 600 for DPA1; and roughly 470 for DPB1. Because of strong linkage in the cohort, four or five DR-DQ haplotypes were treated as single units for association and clustering. Across approximately 400 genotyped donors of the cohort, an average of roughly 250,000 unique TCR beta nucleotide sequences per donor were sequenced, and around 20% of those sequences were non-productive. Broader findings and caveats from the paper: Across donors, most TCR sequences were observed very rarely, whereas some public TCRs were present in many individuals. When HLA alleles, especially DR and DQ, strongly co-occurred, TCR associations were difficult to assign to individual alleles. A later analysis associated 16,951 TCR beta sequences with specific HLA alleles at a false discovery rate of 0.05. Because the 87-base-pair reads could not distinguish some IMGT-functional V segments, including TRBV6-2 and TRBV6-3, those segments were excluded. This cohort had only TCR beta chains sequenced, and the lack of alpha or paired-chain data limited which features could be detected. Because HLA typing was missing for some donors at each locus, association tests included only the typed subset. The study listed 164 TCR beta chains as associated with cytomegalovirus. In vitro tests confirmed that a few of the cytomegalovirus-associated TCR beta chains recognize cytomegalovirus antigens. In an earlier analysis of 500 to 650 of the donors, most TCR beta V segments appeared in productive rearrangements about 87% or about 30% of the time, broadly matching IMGT annotations. An association between a missense DCLRE1C variant and V-gene and J-gene trimming of TCR beta chains was found in a later genetic analysis and replicated in an independent cohort. A further reported finding was that TCR beta sequences accurately predicted the HLA-A and HLA-B alleles for most subjects in the first cohort. Immune exposure information for the cohort was limited to CMV serostatus. Presence/absence analyses assumed roughly uniform sequencing depth across donors, an assumption that may not hold. In a later analysis, HLA-associated TCR beta chains showed more clonal expansion and lower generation probabilities than non-associated chains that were equally common. Linkage disequilibrium might explain the correlated functional status among segregating V segments, but an unknown experimental factor could not be excluded. A cluster of highly shared sequence variants was judged likely to be a technical artifact of the sequencing pipeline. According to the authors, the approach could potentially be generalized to other disease states and immunological phenotypes. In a later analysis, TCR association rates were found to vary across HLA loci, with the most associated TCRs seen for DRB1 alleles and the fewest for HLA-C alleles. Compared with the approximately 600-donor mean, donors in an Asian-associated ancestry cluster had fewer N-insertions in productive TCRs, according to a later genetic analysis. Cytomegalovirus status was reported to be diagnosed by the classifier with high specificity and sensitivity in both the original and validation cohorts. In a later analysis, most CMV-associated TCR beta chains were found to appear HLA-restricted, with HLA associations seemingly driven largely by CMV exposure. The earlier analysis of approximately 590 of the donors excluded some 16 rarely observed V segments, including chromosome 9 orphons, because counts were too low. A later analysis reported that several top co-occurrence clusters appeared linked to parvovirus B19, influenza, CMV and Epstein-Barr virus.

Library preparation used the immunoSEQ multiplex PCR assay. A mixture of 60 forward primers for TCR Vbeta segments and 13 reverse primers for TCR Jbeta segments was used in the multiplex PCR. A multiplex PCR assay on genomic DNA amplified the CDR3 region of rearranged TCR beta genes. The amplified TCR beta libraries were sequenced on the Illumina HiSeq System as 87-base-pair reads. As for how the authors treated the data: A later analysis tallied 75 million to 95 million unique TCR beta chains across the 666 repertoires, and 10 million to 11 million of those chains were shared by two or more donors. To remove PCR and sequencing errors, raw reads were error-corrected and collapsed into unique sequences using a nearest-neighbor algorithm that merged closely related sequences. To assign V, D and J gene segments, CDR3 sequences were aligned to IMGT reference sequences. For a sequence to be retained, at least a six-nucleotide match to both a V gene segment and a J gene segment was required. A rearrangement counted as productive if the CDR3 had no stop codons and remained in frame with V and J, and every other rearrangement counted as non-productive. CDR3 was defined according to IMGT convention as the region running from the second conserved V-encoded cysteine to the conserved J-encoded phenylalanine. In an earlier analysis of around 570 of the donors, sequences lacking an unambiguous match to a single V gene segment were excluded. In an earlier analysis of approximately 500 of the donors, a V segment was called functional when productive rearrangements were above 56.7%, and segregating when the standard deviation between donors exceeded 5%. A statistical classification framework was developed to diagnose cytomegalovirus status using the catalog of TCR beta chain sequences. A later analysis assigned V and J genes by comparing TCR nucleotide sequences with IMGT/GENE-DB human TR gene sequences. The TCRdist pipeline was used in a later analysis to assign CDR3 sequences and most-parsimonious VDJ recombination scenarios. In a later analysis, every TCR beta chain was defined by the combination of its CDR3 amino acid sequence and its V-gene family, and reads without a unique V-gene family were dropped. As a way to deal with suspected cross-contamination and a sequencing artifact, a later analysis dropped more than 500 nucleotide sequences that were highly shared and had low generation probability. In a later analysis, a clonal expansion index was calculated for each public chain from normalized within-repertoire ranks of inferred template counts. A later analysis computed generation probabilities with a VDJ recombination model fitted to out-of-frame rearrangements, and checked the results against IGoR. Hypergeometric tests were used in a later analysis to score TCR-TCR, TCR-HLA and TCR-CMV co-occurrence, with a repertoire-size bias correction applied to the TCR pairs. In a later analysis, false discovery rates were estimated by permuting HLA or CMV assignments 20 times. In a later analysis, co-occurring TCRs were grouped using DBSCAN, with TCRdist sequence similarity added in when clustering inside HLA-allele-positive subsets. For co-occurrence clustering, repertoires with fewer than 30,000 or more than 120,000 public chains were excluded, along with roughly 5 repertoires with anomalous nucleotide sharing. TCRdb holds this immuneACCESS table with in-frame rearrangements only. Some clones are missing; in checked studies, unresolved V genes explain under half, and the rest has no known cause. For V, J and clone size, that table is used; D and trimming come from the DNA. Present in this sample are 150,000 to 200,000 clones, roughly 79% of which were seen just once. The ten top clones hold about 2.1% of the sample.

Trimming at the junction amounts to 4 bases on V and 3 bases on J, and the germline ends lie 19 bases apart. The CDR3, from cysteine to phenylalanine, totals 16 residues. Only CDR3 DNA remains: 48 bases, in frame from the first base. CDR1 and CDR2, per the germline V gene, are SGHRS and YFSETQ. The cohort consisted of 650 to 850 healthy bone marrow donors. Cohort members were all nominally healthy when sampled, although unrecorded immune exposures were likely present. The donor tested CMV seronegative and was one of the 352 seronegative cohort members. A peripheral blood sample was provided by each donor, and peripheral blood mononuclear cells were used for TCR beta sequencing. The Qiagen DNeasy Blood Extraction Kit was used to extract genomic DNA from the blood cell samples.

Material for sequencing was PBMCs. The TCR comes from a man aged 25-40 years in good health and CMV-seronegative. In this chain, TRBV5-1 is recombined with TRBJ2-5, with TRBD2 as a weak D call on 5 bases. The nucleotides are TGCGCCAGCAGCCCTGCCGAGGGAATGGTTGAAGAGACCCAGTACTTC. Its product reads: CASSPAEGMVEETQYF.